This T cell receptor beta chain derives from a study of blood T cell repertoires in COVID-19. Looking at the study overall: Sources were T cells, B-cell-depleted T cells, or PBMCs; the material itself was cDNA or gDNA.

In the original processing: How many nucleated cells were present was estimated from reference gene primer amplification. TCRdb's table, derived via immunoSEQ multiplex PCR, lists solely in-frame clones and lacks some. V and J calls plus clone size are reproduced from that table; the DNA served to infer D and trimming. The data show a few hundred thousand clones, roughly 88% seen once. The CDR3 extends over 16 amino acids. CDR1 and CDR2 from the germline V gene are SGHRS and YFSETQ. Trimming left V 3 bases short and J 1 base short, with 16 bases between. This clonotype originated in a woman aged 25 to 39 who had recovered from COVID-19. This rearrangement joins TRBV5-1 to TRBJ2-5; D gene unclear. The sequenced sample consisted of peripheral blood. CDR3 nucleotides: TGCGCCAGCAGCTCCATCACTCAGGTCATCCAAGAGACCCAGTACTTC. It encodes CASSSITQVIQETQYF.